This entry lists 3 T cell receptor beta chains sequenced from one sample in a study of T cells after yellow fever vaccination. TCRdb used MiXCR to reprocess the 5' RACE reads, holding one entry per CDR3 protein. Of 500,000 to 650,000 distinct CDR3 sequences listed, about 17% are singletons. Specimen: PBMCs, collected around 5 days after the first yellow fever vaccination. All receptors come from a man between 18 and 35 years old who received the YFV17D yellow fever vaccine.

This rearrangement joins TRBV9 to TRBJ2-5; 9 bases map to TRBD1. Germline V gene sequence: CDR1 SGDLS, CDR2 YYNGEE. With V trimmed by 4 bases and J by 3 bases, 13 bases remained unmatched. This CDR3 is built from 17 residues. CDR3 residues: CASSRTLGQGIEETQYF. CDR3 nucleotides: TGTGCCAGCAGCCGGACTTTAGGACAGGGGATCGAAGAGACCCAGTACTTC.

The rearrangement joins TRBV11-2 to TRBJ1-1; D gene unclear. Germline CDR1 and CDR2: SGHAT and FQNNGV. CDR3 length equals 16 residues. V lost 1 base and J lost 1, with 13 bases in between. The CDR3 DNA reads TGTGCCAGCAGCTTAGTAGGTCCAGTGGGGAACACTGAAGCTTTCTTT. This codes for CASSLVGPVGNTEAFF.

This clonotype occurred a few times. This chain connects TRBV3-1 to TRBJ1-5, with D unresolved. CDR1 LGHDT and CDR2 YNNKEL come from the germline V gene (reference sequence). V dropped 4 bases and J dropped 3 bases, with 16 bases sitting between them. The CDR3 covers 16 residues. The CDR3 is CASSPWRAGLNQPQHF. CDR3 in DNA: TGTGCCAGCAGCCCCTGGCGGGCCGGTCTCAATCAGCCCCAGCATTTT.